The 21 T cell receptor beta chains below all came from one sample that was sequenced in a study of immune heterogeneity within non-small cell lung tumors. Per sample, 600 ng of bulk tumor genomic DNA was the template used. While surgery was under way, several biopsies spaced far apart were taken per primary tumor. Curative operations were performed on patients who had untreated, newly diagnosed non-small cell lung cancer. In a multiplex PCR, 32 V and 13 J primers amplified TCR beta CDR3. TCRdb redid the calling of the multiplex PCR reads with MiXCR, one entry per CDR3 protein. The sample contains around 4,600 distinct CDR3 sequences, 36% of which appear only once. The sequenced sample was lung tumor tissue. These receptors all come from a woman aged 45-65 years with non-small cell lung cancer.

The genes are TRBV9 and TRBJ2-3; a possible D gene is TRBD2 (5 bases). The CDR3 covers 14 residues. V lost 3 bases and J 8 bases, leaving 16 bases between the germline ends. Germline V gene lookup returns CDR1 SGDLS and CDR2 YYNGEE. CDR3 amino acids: CASSADGPRGTQYF. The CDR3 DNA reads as TGTGCCAGCAGCGCGGACGGACCCCGGGGTACGCAGTATTTT.

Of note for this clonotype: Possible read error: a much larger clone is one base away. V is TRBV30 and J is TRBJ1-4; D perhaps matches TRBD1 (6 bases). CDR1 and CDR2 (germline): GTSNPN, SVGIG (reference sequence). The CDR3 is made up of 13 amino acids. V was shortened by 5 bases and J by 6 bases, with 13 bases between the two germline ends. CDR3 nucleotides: TGTGCCTGGGCAGGGGAATCAGATGAAAAACTGTTTTTT. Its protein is CAWAGESDEKLFF. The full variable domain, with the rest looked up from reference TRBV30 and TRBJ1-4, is SQTIHQWPATLVQPVGSPLSLECTVEGTSNPNLYWYRQAAGRGLQLLFYSVGIGQISSEVPQNLSASRPQDRQFILSSKKLLLSDSGFYLCAWAGESDEKLFFGSGTQLSVL.

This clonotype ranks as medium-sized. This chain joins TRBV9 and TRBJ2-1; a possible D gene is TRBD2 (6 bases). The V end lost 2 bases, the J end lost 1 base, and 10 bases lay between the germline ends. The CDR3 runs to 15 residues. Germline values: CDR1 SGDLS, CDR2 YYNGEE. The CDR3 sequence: CASSVRDSSYNEQFF. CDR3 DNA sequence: TGTGCCAGCAGCGTTCGGGACTCGTCCTACAATGAGCAGTTCTTC.

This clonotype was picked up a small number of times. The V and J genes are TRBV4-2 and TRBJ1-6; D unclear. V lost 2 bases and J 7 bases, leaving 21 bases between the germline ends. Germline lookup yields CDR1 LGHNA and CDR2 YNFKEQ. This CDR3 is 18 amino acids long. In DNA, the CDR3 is TGTGCCAGCAGCCAATCTTCCCCGTCCTCTTTGGGCAATTCACCCCTCCACTTT. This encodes CASSQSSPSSLGNSPLHF.

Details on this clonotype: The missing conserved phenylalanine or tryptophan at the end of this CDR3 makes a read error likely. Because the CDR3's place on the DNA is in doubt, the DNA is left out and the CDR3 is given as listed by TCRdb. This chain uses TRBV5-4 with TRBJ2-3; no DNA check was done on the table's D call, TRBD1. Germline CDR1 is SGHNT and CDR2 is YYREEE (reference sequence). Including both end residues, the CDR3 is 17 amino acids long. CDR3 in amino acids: CASSLGTGGVHEQYFGP.

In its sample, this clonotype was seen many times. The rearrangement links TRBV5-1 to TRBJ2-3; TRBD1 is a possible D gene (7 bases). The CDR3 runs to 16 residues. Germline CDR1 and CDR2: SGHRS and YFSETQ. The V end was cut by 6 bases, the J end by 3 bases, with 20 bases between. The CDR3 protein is CASMVRGAGTTDTQYF. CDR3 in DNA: TGCGCCAGCATGGTCAGGGGGGCCGGCACAACAGATACGCAGTATTTT.

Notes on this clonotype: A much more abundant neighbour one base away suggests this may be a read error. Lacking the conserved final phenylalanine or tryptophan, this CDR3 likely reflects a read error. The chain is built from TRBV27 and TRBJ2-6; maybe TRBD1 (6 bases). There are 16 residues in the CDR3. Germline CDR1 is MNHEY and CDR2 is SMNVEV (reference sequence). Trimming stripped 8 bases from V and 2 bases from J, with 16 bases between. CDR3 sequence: CASRPSNRAGANVLTL. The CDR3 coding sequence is TGTGCCAGCCGTCCGTCCAACAGGGCTGGGGCCAACGTCCTGACTCTC.

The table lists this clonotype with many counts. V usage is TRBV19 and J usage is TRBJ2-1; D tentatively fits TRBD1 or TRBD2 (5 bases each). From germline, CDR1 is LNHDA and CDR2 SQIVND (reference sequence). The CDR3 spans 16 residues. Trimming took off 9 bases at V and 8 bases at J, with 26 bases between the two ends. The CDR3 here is CASHFSGTLEVDEQFF. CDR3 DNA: TGTGCCAGCCACTTTTCCGGGACCTTGGAGGTCGATGAGCAGTTCTTC.

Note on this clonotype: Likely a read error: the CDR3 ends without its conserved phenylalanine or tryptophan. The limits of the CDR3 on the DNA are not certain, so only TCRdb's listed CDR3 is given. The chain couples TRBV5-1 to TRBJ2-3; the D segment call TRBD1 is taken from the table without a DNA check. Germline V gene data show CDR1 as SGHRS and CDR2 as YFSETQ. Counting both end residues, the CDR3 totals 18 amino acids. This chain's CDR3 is CASSFTSGQGNHEQYFGP.

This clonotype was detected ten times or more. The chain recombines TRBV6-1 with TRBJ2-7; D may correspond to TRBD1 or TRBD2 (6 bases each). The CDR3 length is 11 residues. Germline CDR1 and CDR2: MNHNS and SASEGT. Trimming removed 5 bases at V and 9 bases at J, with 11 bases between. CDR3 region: CASSWEDRQYF. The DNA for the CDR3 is TGTGCCAGCAGTTGGGAGGACAGGCAGTACTTC.

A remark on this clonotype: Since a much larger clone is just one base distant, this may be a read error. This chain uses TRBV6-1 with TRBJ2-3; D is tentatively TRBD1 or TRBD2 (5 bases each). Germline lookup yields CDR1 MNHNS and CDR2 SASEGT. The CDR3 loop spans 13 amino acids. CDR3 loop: CASRGHSTGTQYF. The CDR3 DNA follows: TGTGCCAGCCGAGGGCACAGCACAGGTACGCAGTATTTT.

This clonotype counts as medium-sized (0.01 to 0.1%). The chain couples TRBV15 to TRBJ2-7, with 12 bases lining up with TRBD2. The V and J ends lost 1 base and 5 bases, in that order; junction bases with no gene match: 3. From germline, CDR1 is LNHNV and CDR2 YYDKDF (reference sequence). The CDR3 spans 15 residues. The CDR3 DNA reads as TGTGCCACCAGCAGAGGACTAGCGGGAGTCGACGAGCAGTACTTC. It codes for CATSRGLAGVDEQYF.

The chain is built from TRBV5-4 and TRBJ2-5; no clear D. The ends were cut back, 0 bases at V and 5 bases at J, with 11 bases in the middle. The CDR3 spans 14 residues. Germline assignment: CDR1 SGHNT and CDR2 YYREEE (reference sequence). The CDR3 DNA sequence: TGTGCCAGCAGCTTGGGACCAGGCGATGAGACCCAGTACTTC. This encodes CASSLGPGDETQYF. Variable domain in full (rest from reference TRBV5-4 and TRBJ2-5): ETGVTQSPTHLIKTRGQQVTLRCSSQSGHNTVSWYQQALGQGPQFIFQYYREEENGRGNFPPRFSGLQFPNYSSELNVNALELDDSALYLCASSLGPGDETQYFGPGTRLLVL.

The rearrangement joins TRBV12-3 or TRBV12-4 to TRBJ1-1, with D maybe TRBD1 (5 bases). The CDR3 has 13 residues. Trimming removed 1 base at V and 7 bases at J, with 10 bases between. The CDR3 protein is CASSLGGAGEAFF. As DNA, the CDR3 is TGTGCCAGCAGTTTAGGAGGGGCGGGTGAAGCTTTCTTT.

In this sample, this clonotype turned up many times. The CDR3 loop is CASSQGQGLDTQYF. The CDR3 region has the DNA TGTGCCAGCAGCCAGGGACAGGGCCTAGATACGCAGTATTTT. This sequence joins TRBV11-3 and TRBJ2-3; 9 bases are a match to TRBD1. Per the germline V gene, CDR1 is SGHNT and CDR2 is YENEEA. CDR3 length equals 14 residues. V shed 5 bases and J 5 bases; nucleotides not matched to a gene: 5.

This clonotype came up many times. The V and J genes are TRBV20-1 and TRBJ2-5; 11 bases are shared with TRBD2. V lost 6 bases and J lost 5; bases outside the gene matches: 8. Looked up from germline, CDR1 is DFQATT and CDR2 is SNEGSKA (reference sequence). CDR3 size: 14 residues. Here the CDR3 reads CSAELAGGRETQYF. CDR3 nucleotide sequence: TGCAGTGCGGAATTAGCGGGAGGGAGGGAGACCCAGTACTTC.

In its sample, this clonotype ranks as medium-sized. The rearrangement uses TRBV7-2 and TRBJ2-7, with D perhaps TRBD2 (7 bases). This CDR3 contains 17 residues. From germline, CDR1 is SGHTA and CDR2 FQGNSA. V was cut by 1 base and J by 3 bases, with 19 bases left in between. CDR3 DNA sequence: TGTGCCAGCAGCTTAGGGGGGGGCAGCCCGGCGGTCTACGAGCAGTACTTC. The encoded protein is CASSLGGGSPAVYEQYF.

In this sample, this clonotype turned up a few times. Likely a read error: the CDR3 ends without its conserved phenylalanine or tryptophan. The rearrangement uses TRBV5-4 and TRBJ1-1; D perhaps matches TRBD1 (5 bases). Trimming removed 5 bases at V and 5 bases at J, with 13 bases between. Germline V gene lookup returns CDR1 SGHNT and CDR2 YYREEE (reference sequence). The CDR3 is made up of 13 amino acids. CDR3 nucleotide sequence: TGTGCCAGCAGTCCAGGGAGATTGACTGAAGCTTTCTCT. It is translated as CASSPGRLTEAFS.

CDR3 DNA sequence: TGCAGTGCTCAGGAGGACAGGATAGACTACGAGCAGTACTTC. Encoded protein: CSAQEDRIDYEQYF. J is TRBJ2-7 and V is TRBV20-1; 7 bases are shared with TRBD1. Germline V CDR1 and CDR2: DFQATT, SNEGSKA (reference sequence). With V trimmed by 5 bases and J by 3 bases, 10 bases remained unmatched. This CDR3 has 14 residues.

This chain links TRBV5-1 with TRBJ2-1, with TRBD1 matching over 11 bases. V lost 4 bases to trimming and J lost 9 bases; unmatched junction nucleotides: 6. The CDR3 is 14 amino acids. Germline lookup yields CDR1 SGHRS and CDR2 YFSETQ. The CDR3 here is CASSTGQGVSEQFF. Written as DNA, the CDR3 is TGCGCCAGCAGCACGGGACAGGGGGTTAGTGAGCAGTTCTTC.

The chain's CDR3 is CASRERGYSNQPQHF. DNA for the CDR3: TGTGCCAGTAGAGAGAGAGGTTATAGCAATCAGCCCCAGCATTTT. The J gene is TRBJ1-5, the V gene TRBV19; no firm D call. In germline, CDR1 is LNHDA, CDR2 SQIVND (reference sequence). This CDR3 spans 15 amino acids. V lost 6 bases, J lost 0 bases, and 12 bases lay in between.